Below are 12 T cell receptor beta chains sequenced from a single sample in a study of blood T cell repertoires in COVID-19. The repertoire was sequenced with immunoSEQ multiplex PCR; TCRdb's copy has only in-frame clones and lacks some. The sample comprises 70,000 to 85,000 clones, 83% of which are singletons, and roughly two fifths rests with the top ten. Specimen: peripheral blood. Receptors were obtained from a man older than 75 with active or convalescent COVID-19.

The CDR3 reads CSVGTGQAGTEAFF. The CDR3 DNA reads TGCAGCGTTGGGACCGGACAGGCGGGTACTGAAGCTTTCTTT. The rearrangement joins TRBV29-1 to TRBJ1-1; 7 nucleotides agree with TRBD1. CDR3 length: 14 residues. J lost 5 bases, V lost 4 bases, and 10 bases had no gene match. Germline V gene data show CDR1 as SQVTM and CDR2 as ANQGSEA.

The rearrangement links TRBV12-5 to TRBJ1-2; 7 nucleotides match TRBD1. V lost 4 bases to trimming and J lost 4 bases; unmatched junction nucleotides: 6. The CDR3 is 14 amino acids. The germline gives CDR1 LGHNT, CDR2 FRNRAP. The CDR3 is CASGSPGQFYGYTF. CDR3 DNA: TGTGCTAGTGGTTCCCCGGGACAGTTCTATGGCTACACCTTC.

Here the CDR3 reads CASSPWLARGGDTQYF. CDR3 bases: TGTGCCAGCAGCCCCTGGCTAGCAAGGGGGGGTGATACGCAGTATTTT. V usage is TRBV14 and J usage is TRBJ2-3; D perhaps matches TRBD2 (7 bases). Trimming took 4 bases from V and 6 from J, leaving 20 bases between them. This CDR3 comprises 16 residues. Germline CDR1 and CDR2: SGHDN and FVKESK.

The chain couples TRBV4-2 to TRBJ2-1, with D possibly being TRBD2 (6 bases). The CDR3 runs to 17 residues. CDR1 LGHNA and CDR2 YNFKEQ come from the germline V gene. The V end lost 4 bases, the J end lost 0 bases, and 16 bases lay between the germline ends. The CDR3 loop is CASSLPGLRSSYNEQFF. In DNA, the CDR3 is TGTGCCAGCAGCCTGCCGGGACTCAGGAGCTCCTACAATGAGCAGTTCTTC.

This clone was counted once. This rearrangement joins TRBV5-6 to TRBJ1-1; TRBD1 matches at 8 bases. The V segment lost 5 bases and the J segment 1 base; nucleotides outside the gene matches: 4. The CDR3 loop spans 14 amino acids. CDR1 is SGHDT and CDR2 is YYEEEE in the germline V gene. The CDR3 protein is CASRKGQANTEAFF. Here the CDR3 DNA reads TGTGCCAGCAGAAAGGGACAGGCGAACACTGAAGCTTTCTTT.

The V call is TRBV28, the J call TRBJ2-7; D gene uncertain. V lost 6 bases and J 6 bases, leaving 9 bases between the germline ends. This CDR3 region has 11 residues. Germline V gene lookup returns CDR1 MDHEN and CDR2 SYDVKM. The CDR3 DNA reads as TGTGCCAGCAGGAGCAATCCCGAGCAGTACTTC. Its translation is CASRSNPEQYF.

This sequence joins TRBV3-1 (or the pseudogene TRBV3-2) and TRBJ2-6, with 8 bases that match TRBD2. The ends lost 1 base at V and 0 bases at J; junction bases unmatched: 5. The CDR3 sequence is 18 residues long. From germline, CDR1 is LGHDT and CDR2 YNNKEL (reference sequence). CDR3 loop: CASSQGSGTRSGANVLTF. DNA of the CDR3: TGTGCCAGCAGCCAAGGTAGCGGGACACGCTCTGGGGCCAACGTCCTGACTTTC.

The V and J genes are TRBV9 and TRBJ1-1, with D uncertain. The CDR3 contains 14 residues. The V gene lost 3 bases and the J gene lost 4 bases, with 13 bases spanning the gap. Germline V lookup: CDR1 SGDLS, CDR2 YYNGEE. CDR3 sequence reads: CASSAHGEGTEAFF. The CDR3 region has the DNA TGTGCCAGCAGCGCACACGGGGAGGGCACTGAAGCTTTCTTT.

In its sample, this clone was seen a few times. The J gene is TRBJ1-5, the V gene TRBV7-2; D not resolved. V shed 2 bases and J shed 4 bases, with 6 bases lying between them. This CDR3 comprises 13 residues. Per the germline V gene, CDR1 is SGHTA and CDR2 is FQGNSA. The CDR3 coding sequence is TGTGCCAGCAGCTTACAGGTAAATCAGCCCCAGCATTTT. Its protein is CASSLQVNQPQHF.

This chain uses TRBV15 with TRBJ1-4; 7 bases align to TRBD1. Per the germline V gene, CDR1 is LNHNV and CDR2 is YYDKDF (reference sequence). The length of the CDR3 is 15 residues. The junction had 3 bases not matched to a gene; V was cut back by 5 bases and J by 0 bases. The DNA for the CDR3 is TGTGCCACCAGCCTGGACAGGACAACTAATGAAAAACTGTTTTTT. Translation: CATSLDRTTNEKLFF.

The CDR3 coding sequence is TGTGCCAGCAGCGTAGCTCGTCTAGCGGGTACCACCGGGGAGCTGTTTTTT. Its protein product is CASSVARLAGTTGELFF. The chain employs TRBV9 and TRBJ2-2; 8 bases match TRBD2. Unmatched junction bases numbered 8, after V lost 0 bases and J lost 4 bases. Germline CDR1 and CDR2: SGDLS and YYNGEE. The length of the CDR3 is 17 residues.

The rearrangement joins TRBV30 to TRBJ2-3, with 11 bases fitting TRBD2. There are 20 residues in the CDR3. CDR1 is GTSNPN, CDR2 SVGIG, per germline (reference sequence). The V and J ends lost 1 base and 0 bases, in that order; junction bases with no gene match: 15. CDR3 DNA sequence: TGTGCCTGGAGTGCCCTCGGGCTAGCGGGGGGCCCTTCTAGCACAGATACGCAGTATTTT. Its protein product is CAWSALGLAGGPSSTDTQYF.